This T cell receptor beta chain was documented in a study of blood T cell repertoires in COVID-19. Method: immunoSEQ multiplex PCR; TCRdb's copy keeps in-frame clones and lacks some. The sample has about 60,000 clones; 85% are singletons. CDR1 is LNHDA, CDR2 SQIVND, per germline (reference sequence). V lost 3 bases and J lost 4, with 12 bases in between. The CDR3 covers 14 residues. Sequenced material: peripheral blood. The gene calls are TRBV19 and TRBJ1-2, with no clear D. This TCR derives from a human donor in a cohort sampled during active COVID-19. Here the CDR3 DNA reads TGTGCCAGTAGTATGGGGAGAGGGTCCTATGGCTACACCTTC. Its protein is CASSMGRGSYGYTF.